One sample yielded the 29 T cell receptor beta chains listed below, sequenced in a study of T cell repertoires in cytomegalovirus infection. TCRdb called the reads again in MiXCR, with one record for every CDR3 protein. The table includes more than 650,000 distinct CDR3 sequences, 35% to 40% detected once. What was sequenced was PBMCs. The origin of the receptors is a human donor in good health (CMV status not recorded). Some clones in this sample may be carry-over from other donors' samples.

The gene calls are TRBV29-1 and TRBJ1-6; a weak D match, TRBD1 (5 bases). The CDR3 extends over 13 amino acids. Trimming removed 6 bases from V and 7 bases from J, with 13 bases in between. Germline CDR1 is SQVTM and CDR2 is ANQGSEA. This CDR3 is CSVVQGTNSPLHF. The CDR3 DNA reads TGCAGCGTGGTTCAGGGAACGAATTCACCCCTCCACTTT.

This clonotype was seen only a few times. The genes are TRBV7-2 and TRBJ2-7, with TRBD1 identical over 8 bases. J gave up 7 bases and V 2 bases, and 10 bases lay outside the gene matches. The CDR3 has 15 amino acids. Germline V CDR1 and CDR2: SGHTA, FQGNSA. The CDR3 loop is CASSLPGQAPREQYF. The DNA of the CDR3 is TGTGCCAGCAGCTTACCGGGACAGGCCCCCCGGGAGCAGTACTTC.

This sequence joins TRBV20-1 and TRBJ2-3, with 10 positions matching TRBD2. In germline, CDR1 is DFQATT, CDR2 SNEGSKA (reference sequence). With 6 bases clipped from V and 1 base from J, the junction kept 4 bases outside the gene matches. The CDR3 totals 14 residues. CDR3 nucleotides: TGCAGTGCCCAAACTAGCGGGGGCACAGATACGCAGTATTTT. As protein: CSAQTSGGTDTQYF.

This clonotype was detected a few times. The chain joins TRBV6-1 to TRBJ1-6; tentative D call: TRBD1 (5 bases). Germline CDR1 is MNHNS and CDR2 is SASEGT. V gave up 4 bases and J gave up 6 bases, with 13 bases separating them. The CDR3 extends over 15 amino acids. Written as DNA, the CDR3 is TGTGCCAGCAGTGCACAGGACGGACTTAATTCACCCCTCCACTTT. Translating it yields CASSAQDGLNSPLHF.

This chain uses TRBV7-9 with TRBJ1-6; unclear D gene. Trimming stripped 1 base from V and 13 bases from J, with 11 bases between. CDR1 SEHNR and CDR2 FQNEAQ come from the germline V gene (reference sequence). The CDR3 is 13 amino acids. CDR3: CASSLGTPPPLHF. The CDR3 DNA reads as TGTGCCAGCAGCTTAGGGACGCCACCTCCCCTCCACTTT.

The CDR3 DNA sequence: TGTGCCAGCAGTTTTTACGGGACTCAAACCGGGGAGCTGTTTTTT. This sequence encodes CASSFYGTQTGELFF. V is TRBV28 and J is TRBJ2-2; a possible D gene is TRBD2 (6 bases). This CDR3 contains 15 residues. Between the trimmed V and J ends, which lost 3 bases and 5 bases, there was a span of 13 bases. CDR1 and CDR2 from the germline V gene are MDHEN and SYDVKM.

This clonotype was counted once. The chain carries TRBV28 and TRBJ2-7; 8 bases map to TRBD2. The CDR3 is made up of 14 amino acids. CDR1 is MDHEN and CDR2 is SYDVKM in the germline V gene. The V gene end was trimmed by 6 bases and the J gene end by 0 bases; junction bases not matched to a gene: 4. CDR3 protein: CASRERGGSYEQYF. CDR3 bases: TGTGCCAGCAGGGAACGGGGGGGCTCCTACGAGCAGTACTTC. Using reference TRBV28 and TRBJ2-7 for the parts outside the CDR3, the full variable domain is DVKVTQSSRYLVKRTGEKVFLECVQDMDHENMFWYRQDPGLGLRLIYFSYDVKMKEKGDIPEGYSVSREKKERFSLILESASTNQTSMYLCASRERGGSYEQYFGPGTRLTVT.

With respect to this clonotype: One end of the junction is discordant with germline, which a read error may explain. The rearrangement links TRBV7-6 to TRBJ2-2; D perhaps matches TRBD2 (5 bases). Germline V CDR1 and CDR2: SGHVS, FNYEAQ. The CDR3 covers 13 residues. The CDR3 nucleotides are TGTGTCAGCGGTGGTACGAACACCGGGGAGCTGTTTTTT. It specifies CVSGGTNTGELFF.

This clonotype was seen a few times. The chain is built from TRBV28 and TRBJ2-2, with a possible D match to TRBD2 (7 bases). The CDR3 length is 12 residues. Trimming cost V 7 bases and J 7 bases, with 10 bases left between them. Germline CDR1 MDHEN, CDR2 SYDVKM. CDR3 nucleotide sequence: TGTGCCAGCAACGGGGGGCACGGGGAGCTGTTTTTT. Amino acids: CASNGGHGELFF.

This clonotype showed up many times. The chain is built from TRBV7-2 and TRBJ2-4, with 7 bases lining up with TRBD2. Germline V gene sequence: CDR1 SGHTA, CDR2 FQGNSA. The CDR3 is 16 amino acids. With V trimmed by 1 base and J by 0 bases, 3 bases remained unmatched. The CDR3 spells CASSLGAGLAKNIQYF. As DNA, the CDR3 is TGTGCCAGCAGCTTAGGAGCGGGGCTAGCCAAAAACATTCAGTACTTC. The full variable domain, in which reference TRBV7-2 and TRBJ2-4 provide the parts outside the CDR3, is GAGVSQSPSNKVTEKGKDVELRCDPISGHTALYWYRQSLGQGLEFLIYFQGNSAPDKSGLPSDRFSAERTGGSVSTLTIQRTQQEDSAVYLCASSLGAGLAKNIQYFGAGTRLSVL.

The V call is TRBV4-1, the J call TRBJ2-5; a possible D gene is TRBD2 (5 bases). The ends were cut back, 0 bases at V and 2 bases at J, with 10 bases in the middle. From germline, CDR1 is MGHRA and CDR2 YSYEKL. The length of the CDR3 is 15 residues. This chain's CDR3 is CASSQENRLQETQYF. CDR3 coding DNA: TGCGCCAGCAGCCAAGAGAACAGACTACAAGAGACCCAGTACTTC.

The gene calls are TRBV3-1 and TRBJ2-7; TRBD2 matches at 7 bases. The V and J ends lost 1 base and 5 bases, in that order; junction bases with no gene match: 5. The germline V gene encodes CDR1 LGHDT and CDR2 YNNKEL (reference sequence). The CDR3 extends over 14 amino acids. CDR3 residues: CASSQGGGWNEQYF. The CDR3 bases are TGTGCCAGCAGCCAAGGGGGAGGGTGGAACGAGCAGTACTTC.

The count of this clonotype is one. The chain employs TRBV12-3 or TRBV12-4 and TRBJ2-6; weak D call: TRBD2 (6 bases). V lost 6 bases, J lost 1 base, and 10 bases lay in between. The CDR3 length is 15 residues. The CDR3 DNA reads as TGTGCCAGCAGCAGGGAGGCGTCTGGGGCCAACGTCCTGACTTTC. Protein sequence: CASSREASGANVLTF.

On this clonotype itself: This may come from a read error, since a much larger clone is one base off. This chain joins TRBV11-2 and TRBJ2-7, with TRBD2 identical over 7 bases. Germline CDR1 and CDR2: SGHAT and FQNNGV. The CDR3 contains 14 residues. CDR3 protein: CASSLAGGRYEKYF. For the CDR3, the DNA is TGTGCCAGCAGCTTAGCCGGCGGGAGATACGAGAAGTACTTC.

This clonotype was seen only a few times. This chain uses TRBV5-1 with TRBJ2-7, with 7 bases matching TRBD1. V was clipped by 3 bases and J by 0 bases; unmatched bases: 6. This CDR3 spans 15 amino acids. CDR1 is SGHRS, CDR2 YFSETQ, per germline. CDR3 residues: CASSWTGLSSYEQYF. DNA for the CDR3: TGCGCCAGCAGCTGGACAGGTCTAAGCTCCTACGAGCAGTACTTC.

This clonotype was seen repeatedly, ten times or more. The chain links TRBV6-5 to TRBJ2-5; the match to TRBD2 covers 7 bases. The ends lost 0 bases at V and 5 bases at J; junction bases unmatched: 6. Per the germline V gene, CDR1 is MNHEY and CDR2 is SVGAGI. CDR3 length: 15 amino acids. The CDR3 nucleotides read TGTGCCAGCAGTTACTCTGGACTAGGTCGCGAGACCCAGTACTTC. This encodes CASSYSGLGRETQYF.

Concerning this clonotype: The conserved final phenylalanine or tryptophan is absent from the CDR3, which likely points to a read error. The limits of the CDR3 on the DNA are not certain, so only TCRdb's listed CDR3 is given. The rearrangement links TRBV19 to TRBJ2-1; the table's D gene call, TRBD1, was not cross checked with the DNA. From its first to its last residue, the CDR3 has 14 amino acids. Germline-derived CDR1 and CDR2 are LNHDA and SQIVND (reference sequence). Here the CDR3 reads CASSIKAAGTEQLL.

The chain combines TRBV5-1 with TRBJ2-1; TRBD1 matches 9 bases. The germline gives CDR1 SGHRS, CDR2 YFSETQ. CDR3 length: 15 amino acids. With 4 bases clipped from V and 9 bases from J, the junction kept 11 bases outside the gene matches. This CDR3 is CASSPGQGNFGEQFF. DNA for the CDR3: TGCGCCAGCAGCCCGGGACAGGGTAATTTCGGTGAGCAGTTCTTC. The full variable domain, with the rest looked up from reference TRBV5-1 and TRBJ2-1, is KAGVTQTPRYLIKTRGQQVTLSCSPISGHRSVSWYQQTPGQGLQFLFEYFSETQRNKGNFPGRFSGRQFSNSRSEMNVSTLELGDSALYLCASSPGQGNFGEQFFGPGTRLTVL.

The CDR3 sequence is CASSMRASGRTYNEQFF. The CDR3 bases are TGTGCCAGTAGTATGAGGGCTAGCGGGAGGACCTACAATGAGCAGTTCTTC. The rearrangement joins TRBV19 to TRBJ2-1; 11 positions agree with TRBD2. CDR3 size: 17 residues. Germline V lookup: CDR1 LNHDA, CDR2 SQIVND (reference sequence). V dropped 3 bases and J dropped 2; count of bases not matched to a gene: 6.

The V and J genes are TRBV28 and TRBJ1-2, with 7 bases identical to TRBD1. This CDR3 has 13 residues. Unmatched junction bases numbered 7, after V lost 7 bases and J lost 5 bases. Germline V gene data show CDR1 as MDHEN and CDR2 as SYDVKM. CDR3 nucleotides: TGTGCCAGCACCGCGACAGGGAAGTATGGCTACACCTTC. Protein product: CASTATGKYGYTF.

This chain links TRBV4-1 with TRBJ2-2; 8 bases are shared with TRBD2. The germline gives CDR1 MGHRA, CDR2 YSYEKL. The ends lost 4 bases at V and 0 bases at J; junction bases unmatched: 7. The CDR3 covers 17 residues. The CDR3 region is CASSRLIAGSNTGELFF. DNA for the CDR3: TGCGCCAGCAGCCGACTCATAGCGGGATCGAACACCGGGGAGCTGTTTTTT.

There are a few counts of this clonotype. The rearrangement uses TRBV7-9 and TRBJ2-1; D perhaps matches TRBD1 (6 bases). The germline CDR1 and CDR2 sequences are SEHNR and FQNEAQ (reference sequence). This CDR3 contains 15 residues. Between the trimmed V and J ends, which lost 2 bases and 2 bases, there was a span of 10 bases. Here the CDR3 DNA reads TGTGCCAGCAGCTTACTAGGACAGACCTACAATGAGCAGTTCTTC. Translation: CASSLLGQTYNEQFF.

Remarks on this clonotype: The junction and the germline gene differ at one end; a read error may be behind it. The rearrangement links TRBV6-5 to TRBJ2-1, with D perhaps matching TRBD2 (5 bases). CDR1 and CDR2 from the germline V gene are MNHEY and SVGAGI. The CDR3 covers 16 residues. Here the CDR3 DNA reads TGTGCCCGCAGTTACTCGGTCCTAGCACCCGGCGCTGAGCAGTTCTTC. Translated: CARSYSVLAPGAEQFF.

The table lists this clonotype with a few counts. The chain carries TRBV7-9 and TRBJ1-1; 7 positions match TRBD1. Germline V lookup: CDR1 SEHNR, CDR2 FQNEAQ (reference sequence). Germline trimming cut 5 bases from V and 11 bases from J; bases unmatched to any gene: 20. This CDR3 is built from 16 residues. The CDR3 region is CASSPRQGTIRISAFF. Written as DNA, the CDR3 is TGTGCCAGCAGCCCGCGACAGGGAACAATTAGAATTTCGGCTTTCTTT.

This clonotype turned up a few times. The chain couples TRBV11-2 to TRBJ2-3; no firm D call. V gave up 1 base and J gave up 2 bases, with 10 bases separating them. The germline gives CDR1 SGHAT, CDR2 FQNNGV. The CDR3 is 15 residues long. Written as DNA, the CDR3 is TGTGCCAGCAGCTTAGTTGACCATTCCACAGATACGCAGTATTTT. It codes for CASSLVDHSTDTQYF.

The chain joins TRBV7-2 to TRBJ2-1, with D hard to call. Trimming removed 8 bases from V and 12 bases from J, with 17 bases in between. The CDR3 is 12 residues long. Germline V CDR1 and CDR2: SGHTA, FQGNSA. CDR3 nucleotide sequence: TGTGCCAGCTGCGCCCCAATTAGTTTGCAGTTCTTC. Translating it yields CASCAPISLQFF.

V gene TRBV4-2 combines with J gene TRBJ2-4, with 9 nucleotides matching TRBD2. J was trimmed by 8 bases and V by 4 bases; bases with no gene match: 6. Germline V gives CDR1 LGHNA, CDR2 YNFKEQ. The CDR3 consists of 14 residues. Here the CDR3 DNA reads TGTGCCAGCAGCCCTATTAGCGGGAGCGACATTCAGTACTTC. Encoded protein: CASSPISGSDIQYF.

This CDR3 is CASSQAGGIYEQYF. The CDR3 nucleotides are TGCGCCAGCAGCCAAGCGGGGGGGATCTACGAGCAGTACTTC. The chain combines TRBV4-1 with TRBJ2-7; TRBD2 matches at 8 bases. With 1 base clipped from V and 3 bases from J, the junction kept 2 bases outside the gene matches. CDR1 is MGHRA, CDR2 YSYEKL, per germline. The CDR3 is 14 residues long.

This clonotype was recorded at least ten times. As DNA, the CDR3 is TGTGCCAGCAGCTTTAAGTTCTGGACTAGCGGGAACTCCTACGAGCAGTACTTC. Translating gives CASSFKFWTSGNSYEQYF. V usage is TRBV7-2 and J usage is TRBJ2-7; 12 bases line up with TRBD2. Germline lookup yields CDR1 SGHTA and CDR2 FQGNSA. V was pared by 3 bases and J by 0 bases, with 9 bases of the junction left unmatched. The CDR3 consists of 18 residues.